A single sample is the source of the 22 T cell receptor beta chains below, sequenced in a study of cytomegalovirus exposure and HLA in healthy donors. The repertoire was sequenced with immunoSEQ multiplex PCR; TCRdb's copy has only in-frame clones and lacks some. The sample consists of fewer than 75,000 clones, 94% of them appearing once. The specimen was PBMCs. These receptors were collected from a woman younger than 30 in good health and CMV-seropositive.

The chain's CDR3 is CASSVVVGGRETQYF. Written as DNA, the CDR3 is TGTGCCAGCAGCGTAGTAGTGGGGGGGCGAGAGACCCAGTACTTC. The chain is built from TRBV9 and TRBJ2-5; possible D gene TRBD2, 7 bases. The CDR3 is 15 residues long. With 0 bases removed from V and 4 bases from J, the gap between germline ends came to 13 bases. Per germline, CDR1 SGDLS and CDR2 YYNGEE.

V is TRBV30 and J is TRBJ1-1; D not resolved. Trimming took off 4 bases at V and 6 bases at J, with 9 bases between the two ends. The CDR3 is 11 amino acids. Germline CDR1 reads GTSNPN; CDR2 reads SVGIG (reference sequence). The CDR3 loop is CAWTGGPEAFF. CDR3 in DNA: TGTGCCTGGACAGGAGGTCCTGAAGCTTTCTTT.

In its sample, this clone was seen once. The gene calls are TRBV7-8 and TRBJ2-1, with D maybe TRBD2 (6 bases). Germline CDR1 and CDR2: SGHVS and FQNEAQ. Between the trimmed V and J ends, which lost 0 bases and 4 bases, there was a span of 16 bases. This CDR3 is built from 17 residues. This CDR3 reads CASSLALIGGSYNEQFF. The CDR3 bases are TGTGCCAGCAGCTTAGCGCTTATCGGGGGTTCGTACAATGAGCAGTTCTTC.

The chain uses TRBV7-9 and TRBJ2-1; 11 positions match TRBD2. V lost 4 bases and J lost 1; bases outside the gene matches: 12. Germline CDR1 is SEHNR and CDR2 is FQNEAQ (reference sequence). The CDR3 runs 19 residues. The CDR3 DNA follows: TGTGCCAGCAGCTCTGGCATAGCGGGAGGGACGGGGTCCTACAATGAGCAGTTCTTC. Amino acids: CASSSGIAGGTGSYNEQFF.

The rearrangement links TRBV29-1 to TRBJ1-1; 7 bases align to TRBD1. Germline loops: CDR1 SQVTM, CDR2 ANQGSEA. CDR3 length: 15 amino acids. V trimming: 3 bases; J trimming: 1 base; junction bases outside the gene matches: 8. CDR3 amino acids: CSVDRQGAGNTEAFF. In DNA, the CDR3 is TGCAGCGTTGACCGACAGGGTGCCGGGAACACTGAAGCTTTCTTT.

A few counts support this clone. This sequence joins TRBV4-2 and TRBJ2-3; 13 bases are shared with TRBD2. The CDR3 runs to 18 residues. Per the germline V gene, CDR1 is LGHNA and CDR2 is YNFKEQ. V gave up 0 bases and J gave up 2 bases; unmatched junction bases: 5. CDR3 residues: CASSQETGLAGDTDTQYF. In DNA, the CDR3 is TGTGCCAGCAGCCAAGAAACCGGACTAGCGGGGGACACAGATACGCAGTATTTT.

This rearrangement joins TRBV9 to TRBJ1-6; D gene ambiguous. Germline CDR1 is SGDLS and CDR2 is YYNGEE. V was cut by 3 bases and J by 10 bases, with 14 bases left in between. This CDR3 spans 14 amino acids. The chain's CDR3 is CASSASSQESPLHF. As DNA, the CDR3 is TGTGCCAGCAGCGCCAGCAGCCAGGAATCACCCCTCCACTTT.

The gene calls are TRBV6-5 and TRBJ2-7; D is perhaps TRBD2 (7 bases). This CDR3 comprises 15 residues. The V end lost 6 bases, the J end lost 2 bases, and 17 bases lay between the germline ends. Germline assignment: CDR1 MNHEY and CDR2 SVGAGI. The CDR3 DNA sequence: TGTGCCAGCAGCGACAGGACTAGTGGCCCCTACGAGCAGTACTTC. As protein: CASSDRTSGPYEQYF.

V is TRBV30 and J is TRBJ1-2, with D hard to call. Germline V gene lookup returns CDR1 GTSNPN and CDR2 SVGIG (reference sequence). The CDR3 is 13 residues long. Between the trimmed V and J ends, which lost 4 bases and 4 bases, there was a span of 13 bases. The DNA for the CDR3 is TGTGCCTGGAACAACTATCCATCCTATGGCTACACCTTC. Translated: CAWNNYPSYGYTF.

The chain joins TRBV9 to TRBJ2-1; TRBD1 matches at 10 bases. Germline V gives CDR1 SGDLS, CDR2 YYNGEE. This CDR3 is 14 amino acids long. V lost 2 bases and J lost 9; bases outside the gene matches: 5. CDR3 nucleotide sequence: TGTGCCAGCAGCGTGGCTGGACAGGGGGGTGAGCAGTTCTTC. Protein product: CASSVAGQGGEQFF.

The chain carries TRBV7-3 and TRBJ2-3; TRBD1 aligns across 10 bases. Germline-derived CDR1 and CDR2 are SGHTA and FQGTGA. The CDR3 contains 16 residues. J gave up 6 bases and V 5 bases, and 11 bases lay outside the gene matches. Here the CDR3 DNA reads TGTGCCAGCAGCGCCACCGGGACAGGGGTGGGGGATACGCAGTATTTT. Amino acids: CASSATGTGVGDTQYF.

V gene TRBV9 combines with J gene TRBJ2-5; TRBD1 aligns across 7 bases. V lost 0 bases, J lost 4 bases, and 6 bases stayed unmatched. This CDR3 spans 15 amino acids. The germline V gene has CDR1 SGDLS and CDR2 YYNGEE. In nucleotides, the CDR3 is TGTGCCAGCAGCGTAGGACAGGGTGAGCGAGAGACCCAGTACTTC. Its protein is CASSVGQGERETQYF.

This rearrangement joins TRBV5-1 to TRBJ2-3; 9 bases are a match to TRBD2. The junction had 3 bases not matched to a gene; V was cut back by 2 bases and J by 2 bases. Per the germline V gene, CDR1 is SGHRS and CDR2 is YFSETQ. The CDR3 contains 15 residues. The CDR3 loop reads CASSFGGGATDTQYF. DNA for the CDR3: TGCGCCAGCAGCTTCGGCGGGGGGGCCACAGATACGCAGTATTTT.

The chain combines TRBV12-5 with TRBJ2-7; 8 bases are shared with TRBD1. From germline, CDR1 is LGHNT and CDR2 FRNRAP. With 1 base clipped from V and 4 bases from J, the junction kept 3 bases outside the gene matches. The CDR3 runs 14 residues. CDR3 amino acids: CASGLGQGIYEQYF. The DNA for the CDR3 is TGTGCTAGTGGTTTGGGACAGGGGATTTACGAGCAGTACTTC. Together with reference TRBV12-5 and TRBJ2-7, the CDR3 gives the full variable domain: DARVTQTPRHKVTEMGQEVTMRCQPILGHNTVFWYRQTMMQGLELLAYFRNRAPLDDSGMPKDRFSAEMPDATLATLKIQPSEPRDSAVYFCASGLGQGIYEQYFGPGTRLTVT.

The chain uses TRBV6-1 and TRBJ2-5; no clear D. The CDR3 contains 14 residues. Germline assignment: CDR1 MNHNS and CDR2 SASEGT. V lost 0 bases to trimming and J lost 2 bases, with 7 bases between them. The CDR3: CASSEAQLQETQYF. As DNA, the CDR3 is TGTGCCAGCAGTGAAGCACAACTACAAGAGACCCAGTACTTC.

The rearrangement links TRBV30 to TRBJ1-5; 7 nucleotides match TRBD1. CDR1 is GTSNPN, CDR2 SVGIG, per germline (reference sequence). J lost 5 bases, V lost 2 bases, and 6 bases had no gene match. The length of the CDR3 is 14 residues. CDR3 in DNA: TGTGCCTGGAGTCCTGGGACAGTTTATCAGCCCCAGCATTTT. Amino acids: CAWSPGTVYQPQHF.

The chain employs TRBV2 and TRBJ1-5; TRBD1 agrees at 9 bases. The V and J ends lost 8 bases and 9 bases, in that order; junction bases with no gene match: 17. The CDR3 loop spans 16 amino acids. CDR1 SNHLY and CDR2 FYNNEI come from the germline V gene. CDR3: CASSHTTTGGAAPQHF. Here the CDR3 DNA reads TGTGCCAGCTCCCATACTACCACAGGGGGCGCGGCGCCCCAGCATTTT.

V is TRBV6-1 and J is TRBJ2-1, with D tentatively TRBD2 (5 bases). CDR1 is MNHNS and CDR2 is SASEGT in the germline V gene. V dropped 3 bases and J dropped 2 bases, with 11 bases sitting between them. CDR3 length equals 15 residues. The CDR3, as DNA: TGTGCCAGCAGTGACGGGCTAGCTACCTACAATGAGCAGTTCTTC. Translation: CASSDGLATYNEQFF.

This chain uses TRBV4-3 with TRBJ2-2; 8 bases map to TRBD2. Germline CDR1 is LGHNA and CDR2 is YSLEER. The CDR3 has 16 amino acids. After removal of 1 base from V and 4 bases from J, the junction contained 5 bases not matched to a gene. The CDR3 DNA is TGCGCCAGCAGCCAAGCGATAGCGGGGCCCACCGGGGAGCTGTTTTTT. It translates to CASSQAIAGPTGELFF.

The J gene is TRBJ1-1, the V gene TRBV7-9; tentative D call: TRBD1 (5 bases). CDR1 and CDR2 from the germline V gene are SEHNR and FQNEAQ (reference sequence). V lost 5 bases and J lost 6, with 16 bases in between. The CDR3 sequence is 14 residues long. CDR3 residues: CASSPGGVPSEAFF. CDR3 sequence (DNA): TGTGCCAGCAGCCCCGGGGGGGTACCCTCTGAAGCTTTCTTT.

The J gene is TRBJ2-5, the V gene TRBV11-2; the D is unclear. CDR1 is SGHAT, CDR2 FQNNGV, per germline. This CDR3 spans 15 amino acids. The V gene lost 5 bases and the J gene lost 3 bases, with 16 bases spanning the gap. The CDR3 sequence is CASSPSRLIKETQYF. The CDR3 DNA is TGTGCCAGCAGCCCCTCACGACTCATTAAAGAGACCCAGTACTTC. Complete variable domain (other parts from reference TRBV11-2 and TRBJ2-5): EAGVAQSPRYKIIEKRQSVAFWCNPISGHATLYWYQQILGQGPKLLIQFQNNGVVDDSQLPKDRFSAERLKGVDSTLKIQPAKLEDSAVYLCASSPSRLIKETQYFGPGTRLLVL.

The genes are TRBV11-3 and TRBJ2-2; a possible D gene is TRBD1 (6 bases). This CDR3 spans 19 amino acids. Germline V gene lookup returns CDR1 SGHNT and CDR2 YENEEA. Trimming took 5 bases from V and 0 from J, leaving 22 bases between them. This chain's CDR3 is CASSARYRQANPNTGELFF. Here the CDR3 DNA reads TGTGCCAGCAGCGCACGATATCGACAGGCGAACCCGAACACCGGGGAGCTGTTTTTT.